The source of this TCR beta chain is a study of shared clonotypes between healthy human individuals. CDR1 SGHRS and CDR2 YFSETQ come from the germline V gene. CDR3 length: 14 amino acids. V lost 0 bases and J 5 bases, leaving 11 bases between the germline ends. Replicate PCRs for unsorted PBMC used 300 ng DNA (approximately 31,000 T cell genomes). Unsorted PBMC DNA was run through sequencing on ten immunoSEQ deep assay plates. TCRdb keeps only in-frame clones here, not all; method: immunoSEQ multiplex PCR. The sample contains around 500,000 clones, 70% to 85% of which appear only once. The sample taken for sequencing was PBMCs. The chain uses TRBV5-1 and TRBJ2-5, with D tentatively TRBD2 (6 bases). This clonotype was sampled from a woman between 40 and 55 years old in good health. Some clones in this sample may be carry-over from other donors' samples. DNA of the CDR3: TGCGCCAGCAGCTTGGGTGGCAGCGGGGAGACCCAGTACTTC. Its protein product is CASSLGGSGETQYF.